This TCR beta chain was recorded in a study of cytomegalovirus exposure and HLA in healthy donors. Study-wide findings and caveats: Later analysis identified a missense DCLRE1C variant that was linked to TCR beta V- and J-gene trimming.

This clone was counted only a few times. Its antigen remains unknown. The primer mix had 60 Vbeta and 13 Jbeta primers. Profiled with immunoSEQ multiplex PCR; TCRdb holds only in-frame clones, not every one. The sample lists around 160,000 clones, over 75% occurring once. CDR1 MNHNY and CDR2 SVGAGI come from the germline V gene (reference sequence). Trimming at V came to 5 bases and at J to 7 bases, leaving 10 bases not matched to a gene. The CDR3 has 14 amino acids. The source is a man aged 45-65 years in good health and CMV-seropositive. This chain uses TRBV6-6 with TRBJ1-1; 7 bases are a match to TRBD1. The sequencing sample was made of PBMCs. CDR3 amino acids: CASSPTGRRGEAFF. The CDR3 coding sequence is TGTGCCAGCAGTCCGACAGGGAGGAGGGGTGAAGCTTTCTTT.